These 4 T cell receptor beta chains share one sample of origin, sequenced in a study of blood T cell repertoires in COVID-19. Some clones are missing from TCRdb's copy, which holds only in-frame ones; the method was immunoSEQ multiplex PCR. The sample contains about 300,000 clones, around 92% of which appear only once. The specimen sequenced was peripheral blood. These receptors all come from a woman in her thirties with COVID-19, enrolled during active disease.

This clone was counted between two and nine times. The chain links TRBV5-4 to TRBJ2-3; D ambiguous. The CDR3 sequence is 16 residues long. With 0 bases removed from V and 1 base from J, the gap between germline ends came to 12 bases. The germline V gene has CDR1 SGHNT and CDR2 YYREEE (reference sequence). The CDR3 region is CASSLDRVVGTDTQYF. CDR3 bases: TGTGCCAGCAGCTTGGATCGGGTCGTGGGCACAGATACGCAGTATTTT.

The rearrangement joins TRBV27 to TRBJ2-5; D gene uncertain. The CDR3 is 15 residues long. V lost 4 bases to trimming and J lost 2 bases, with 14 bases between them. Germline V gives CDR1 MNHEY, CDR2 SMNVEV (reference sequence). The CDR3: CASSSLDTSQETQYF. The CDR3 DNA sequence: TGTGCCAGCAGTTCCCTCGACACCTCACAAGAGACCCAGTACTTC.

This chain links TRBV28 with TRBJ1-2; D is perhaps TRBD1 (5 bases). Trimming stripped 11 bases from V and 0 bases from J, with 7 bases between. This CDR3 has 11 residues. Germline V gene lookup returns CDR1 MDHEN and CDR2 SYDVKM. CDR3 amino acids: CAGGANYGYTF. The CDR3 DNA reads as TGTGCCGGGGGGGCTAACTATGGCTACACCTTC.

The chain recombines TRBV5-1 with TRBJ1-3, with 7 bases lining up with TRBD1. Trimming removed 1 base from V and 4 bases from J; junction bases left unmatched: 5. The germline V gene has CDR1 SGHRS and CDR2 YFSETQ. The CDR3 extends over 15 amino acids. Here the CDR3 reads CASSLSTGLGNTIYF. The CDR3 bases are TGCGCCAGCAGCTTGTCGACAGGGCTGGGAAACACCATATATTTT.